This passage covers 15 T cell receptor beta chains from one sample sequenced in a study of blood T cell repertoires in COVID-19. Profiling relied on immunoSEQ multiplex PCR, and the TCRdb table lists in-frame clones only, not all of them. The repertoire holds 100,000 or so clones, with more than 85% as singletons. Sequenced input: peripheral blood. The receptor set was obtained from a man aged 30-40 years in a cohort sampled during active COVID-19.

Here the CDR3 reads CASSLPTGDSRYEQYF. The CDR3 region has the DNA TGTGCCAGCAGCCTCCCGACAGGGGATAGTCGCTACGAGCAGTACTTC. The rearrangement joins TRBV5-4 to TRBJ2-7; 8 nucleotides align to TRBD1. J gave up 3 bases and V 4 bases, and 12 bases lay outside the gene matches. The length of the CDR3 is 16 residues. Germline values: CDR1 SGHNT, CDR2 YYREEE (reference sequence).

The CDR3 sequence: CASSQIGGNTIYF. The CDR3 DNA sequence: TGTGCCAGCAGCCAAATTGGGGGCAACACCATATATTTT. This rearrangement joins TRBV3-1 (or the pseudogene TRBV3-2) to TRBJ1-3, with a tentative D call TRBD1 (6 bases). Trimming cost V 2 bases and J 7 bases, with 9 bases left between them. The CDR3 totals 13 residues. The germline V gene has CDR1 LGHDT and CDR2 YNNKEL (reference sequence).

The chain links TRBV10-2 to TRBJ2-7; D is perhaps TRBD2 (6 bases). With 3 bases removed from V and 2 bases from J, the gap between germline ends came to 14 bases. Germline CDR1 WSHSY, CDR2 SAAADI. CDR3 length equals 15 residues. CDR3 in DNA: TGCGCCAGCAGTGATCGGGAGCGGCTCGCCTACGAGCAGTACTTC. Protein sequence: CASSDRERLAYEQYF.

V is TRBV6-6 and J is TRBJ2-1; a possible D gene is TRBD1 (5 bases). Trimming stripped 6 bases from V and 7 bases from J, with 13 bases between. Germline V gene lookup returns CDR1 MNHNY and CDR2 SVGAGI (reference sequence). The CDR3 totals 13 residues. The CDR3 bases are TGTGCCAGCAGGCAGACAGACATAAATGAGCAGTTCTTC. Encoded protein: CASRQTDINEQFF.

The chain employs TRBV9 and TRBJ1-2; TRBD1 matches at 10 bases. CDR3 length: 18 amino acids. Germline V lookup: CDR1 SGDLS, CDR2 YYNGEE. The J segment lost 8 bases and the V segment lost 0 bases, leaving 16 bases of the junction unmatched. In DNA form, the CDR3 reads TGTGCCAGCAGCGTAGCTAACCCGAGGGACAGGGGAAGTGAGGGCTACACCTTC. Protein: CASSVANPRDRGSEGYTF.

This chain uses TRBV4-2 with TRBJ2-3; TRBD2 might be the D (5 bases). The CDR3 has 17 residues. V was trimmed by 0 bases and J by 3 bases, leaving 16 bases between them. From germline, CDR1 is LGHNA and CDR2 YNFKEQ. CDR3 residues: CASSQDRHGMGTDTQYF. CDR3 nucleotides: TGTGCCAGCAGCCAAGACCGGCACGGGATGGGTACAGATACGCAGTATTTT.

V gene TRBV19 combines with J gene TRBJ2-3, with a possible D match to TRBD2 (6 bases). The V end was cut by 6 bases, the J end by 2 bases, with 9 bases between. The CDR3 runs to 13 residues. Germline assignment: CDR1 LNHDA and CDR2 SQIVND (reference sequence). CDR3 in amino acids: CASRRGTTDTQYF. CDR3 sequence (DNA): TGTGCCAGTAGGCGCGGGACCACAGATACGCAGTATTTT.

The V and J genes are TRBV7-3 and TRBJ2-3, with TRBD1 matching 9 bases. CDR3 length: 15 amino acids. The junction had 8 bases not matched to a gene; V was cut back by 6 bases and J by 4 bases. Germline V gives CDR1 SGHTA, CDR2 FQGTGA. The CDR3 loop is CASSFTGQGPDTQYF. CDR3 nucleotide sequence: TGTGCCAGCAGTTTTACGGGACAGGGCCCAGATACGCAGTATTTT.

This clone was recorded once. The J gene is TRBJ1-4, the V gene TRBV7-2; TRBD1 matches at 11 bases. The CDR3 has 15 amino acids. V trimming: 3 bases; J trimming: 8 bases; junction bases outside the gene matches: 5. The germline CDR1 and CDR2 sequences are SGHTA and FQGNSA. The CDR3 bases are TGTGCCAGCAGCTTGAGGGGACAGGGGGTCGAAAAACTGTTTTTT. The encoded protein is CASSLRGQGVEKLFF.

In nucleotides, the CDR3 is TGTGCCAGCAGCCCGACAGGGACGAACACCGGGGAGCTGTTTTTT. As protein: CASSPTGTNTGELFF. J is TRBJ2-2 and V is TRBV9; 7 positions agree with TRBD1. The CDR3 totals 15 residues. J was trimmed by 0 bases and V by 4 bases; bases with no gene match: 3. CDR1 and CDR2 from the germline V gene are SGDLS and YYNGEE.

This clone occurred once. This rearrangement joins TRBV24-1 to TRBJ1-3, with D perhaps TRBD1 (6 bases). CDR3 length: 15 amino acids. Trimming took 9 bases from V and 0 from J, leaving 14 bases between them. Germline lookup yields CDR1 KGHDR and CDR2 SFDVKD. The CDR3 coding sequence is TGTGCCACCGGGGGGGCAGGAACCTCTGGAAACACCATATATTTT. This encodes CATGGAGTSGNTIYF.

On this clone itself: A junction boundary mismatches the germline segment, possibly from a read error. This chain connects TRBV12-5 to TRBJ2-1; D ambiguous. Germline CDR1 is LGHNT and CDR2 is FRNRAP. CDR3 size: 13 residues. The CDR3, as DNA: TGTGCTAGTGGTTTAGAAGTTAGTACCCACCAGGTCTTC. Its protein product is CASGLEVSTHQVF.

The chain has TRBV7-9 and TRBJ1-2, with a weak D call TRBD1 (5 bases). Germline V CDR1 and CDR2: SEHNR, FQNEAQ (reference sequence). This CDR3 comprises 14 residues. V was trimmed by 2 bases and J by 2 bases, leaving 9 bases between them. The CDR3 nucleotides are TGTGCCAGCAGCTTATCGGGGGGGAACTATGGCTACACCTTC. Translation gives CASSLSGGNYGYTF.

The gene calls are TRBV7-2 and TRBJ2-3; 7 bases fit TRBD2. Germline trimming cut 0 bases from V and 4 bases from J; bases unmatched to any gene: 7. The germline V gene has CDR1 SGHTA and CDR2 FQGNSA. The CDR3 loop spans 16 amino acids. In DNA form, the CDR3 reads TGTGCCAGCAGCTTAGCGCGGGGGATTTTCCCAGATACGCAGTATTTT. Its translation: CASSLARGIFPDTQYF.

The chain combines TRBV5-6 with TRBJ1-5; D may be TRBD1 (5 bases). The CDR3 spans 13 residues. Germline assignment: CDR1 SGHDT and CDR2 YYEEEE. V lost 5 bases, J lost 2 bases, and 8 bases lay in between. CDR3: CASSRGGNQPQHF. The CDR3 DNA reads as TGTGCCAGCAGTCGGGGGGGCAATCAGCCCCAGCATTTT.